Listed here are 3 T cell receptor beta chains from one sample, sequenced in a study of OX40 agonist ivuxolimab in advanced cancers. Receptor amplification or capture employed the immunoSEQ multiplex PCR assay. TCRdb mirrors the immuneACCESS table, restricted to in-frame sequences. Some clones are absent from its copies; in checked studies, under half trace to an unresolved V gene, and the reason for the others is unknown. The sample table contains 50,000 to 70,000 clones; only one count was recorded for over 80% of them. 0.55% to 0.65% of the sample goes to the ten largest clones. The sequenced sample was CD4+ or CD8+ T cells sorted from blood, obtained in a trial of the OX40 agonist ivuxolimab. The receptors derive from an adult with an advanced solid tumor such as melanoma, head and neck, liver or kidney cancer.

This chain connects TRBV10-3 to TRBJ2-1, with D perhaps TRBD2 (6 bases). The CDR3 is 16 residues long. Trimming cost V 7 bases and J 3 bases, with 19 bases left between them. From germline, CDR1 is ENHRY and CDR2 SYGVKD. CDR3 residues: CAITSGTYPNYNEQFF. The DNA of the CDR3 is TGTGCCATCACCTCCGGGACTTACCCGAACTACAATGAGCAGTTCTTC.

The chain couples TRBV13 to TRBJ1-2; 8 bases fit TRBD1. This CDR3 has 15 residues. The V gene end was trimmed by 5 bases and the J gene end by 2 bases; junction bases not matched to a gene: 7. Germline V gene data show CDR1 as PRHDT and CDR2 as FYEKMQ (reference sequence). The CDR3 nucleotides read TGTGCCAGCAGCATGCGGGGACAGGACAACTATGGCTACACCTTC. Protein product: CASSMRGQDNYGYTF.

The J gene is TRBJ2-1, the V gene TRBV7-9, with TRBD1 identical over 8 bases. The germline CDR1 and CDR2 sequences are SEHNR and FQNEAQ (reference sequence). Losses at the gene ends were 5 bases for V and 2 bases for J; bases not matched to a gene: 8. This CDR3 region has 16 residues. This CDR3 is CASSTTGTGPYNEQFF. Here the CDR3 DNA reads TGTGCCAGCAGCACAACCGGGACAGGCCCCTACAATGAGCAGTTCTTC. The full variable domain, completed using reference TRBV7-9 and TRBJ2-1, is DTGVSQNPRHKITKRGQNVTFRCDPISEHNRLYWYRQTLGQGPEFLTYFQNEAQLEKSRLLSDRFSAERPKGSFSTLEIQRTEQGDSAMYLCASSTTGTGPYNEQFFGPGTRLTVL.